This T cell receptor beta chain derives from a study of CD8 T cells in ankylosing spondylitis. Findings of the study overall: The study looked at matched synovial fluid samples from ankylosing spondylitis patients. Disease-linked clones were reported to be significantly enriched there. Characteristic, it appeared, of ankylosing spondylitis blood was a TCR beta motif of eight highly homologous variants.

As concerns this clonotype: Its matching antigen is unknown.

Making the TCR beta libraries involved quantitative 5'-RACE with molecular barcodes. Via MiXCR, TCRdb re-called the 5' RACE reads, giving one row per CDR3 protein. The sample holds approximately 240,000 distinct CDR3 sequences; about 24% are singletons and the top ten take about 0.6%. Germline assignment: CDR1 SGHTA and CDR2 FQGNSA. V lost 2 bases, J lost 6 bases, and 11 bases stayed unmatched. The CDR3 spans 17 residues. The sequence derives from a male donor with ankylosing spondylitis or in good health (not recorded which). V gene TRBV7-2 combines with J gene TRBJ2-1; TRBD1 aligns across 9 bases. The sequencing input was blood, either unsorted or a sorted T cell fraction (not recorded which). CDR3 nucleotide sequence: TGTGCCAGCAGCTTACGAGGACAGGGGATAGGTAGCAATGAGCAGTTCTTC. It encodes CASSLRGQGIGSNEQFF. The full variable domain, completed using reference TRBV7-2 and TRBJ2-1, is GAGVSQSPSNKVTEKGKDVELRCDPISGHTALYWYRQSLGQGLEFLIYFQGNSAPDKSGLPSDRFSAERTGGSVSTLTIQRTQQEDSAVYLCASSLRGQGIGSNEQFFGPGTRLTVL.